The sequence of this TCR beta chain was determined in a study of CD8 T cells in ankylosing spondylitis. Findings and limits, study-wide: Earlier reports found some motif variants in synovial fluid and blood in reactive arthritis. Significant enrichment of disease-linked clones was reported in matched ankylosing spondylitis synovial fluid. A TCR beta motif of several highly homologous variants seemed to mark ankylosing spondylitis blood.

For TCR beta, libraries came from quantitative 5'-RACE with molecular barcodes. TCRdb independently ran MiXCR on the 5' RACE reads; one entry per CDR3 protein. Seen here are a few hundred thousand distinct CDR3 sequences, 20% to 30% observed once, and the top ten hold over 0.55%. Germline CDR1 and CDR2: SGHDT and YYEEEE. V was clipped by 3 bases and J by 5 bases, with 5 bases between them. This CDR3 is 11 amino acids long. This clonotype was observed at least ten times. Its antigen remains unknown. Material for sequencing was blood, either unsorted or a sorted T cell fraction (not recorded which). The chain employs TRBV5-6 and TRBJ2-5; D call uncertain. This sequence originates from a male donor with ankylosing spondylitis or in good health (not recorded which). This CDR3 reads CASSSTETQYF. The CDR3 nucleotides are TGTGCCAGCAGCTCGACGGAGACCCAGTACTTC.